This T cell receptor (beta chain) is drawn from a study of CD8 T cells in Susac syndrome. Germline lookup yields CDR1 LNHNV and CDR2 YYDKDF (reference sequence). The trim removed 0 bases at V and 7 bases at J, leaving 6 bases unmatched. This CDR3 comprises 17 residues. The RNA input was roughly 0.45 to 1 ug, and it was reverse transcribed with random hexamers. A multiplex approach, immunoSEQ multiplex PCR, amplified TCR beta CDR3 across 54 Vbeta and 13 Jbeta. In TCRdb, the immunoSEQ multiplex PCR reads were re-called with MiXCR into one record per CDR3 protein. The table records 350,000 to 550,000 distinct CDR3 sequences, approximately 89% of them present only once. High-throughput TCR beta sequencing covered peripheral CD8+ and CD4+ T cells. FACS was used to enrich TEMRA cells, whereas the CD8+ and CD4+ T cells were obtained by negative isolation.

The V and J genes are TRBV15 and TRBJ1-6; 10 positions agree with TRBD1. The sample consisted of CD8+ T cells from PBMCs. The origin of this receptor is a human donor with multiple sclerosis. The CDR3 nucleotides read TGTGCCACCAGCAGAGATGGATGGGACAGGGGAAATTCACCCCTCCACTTT. The encoded protein is CATSRDGWDRGNSPLHF.